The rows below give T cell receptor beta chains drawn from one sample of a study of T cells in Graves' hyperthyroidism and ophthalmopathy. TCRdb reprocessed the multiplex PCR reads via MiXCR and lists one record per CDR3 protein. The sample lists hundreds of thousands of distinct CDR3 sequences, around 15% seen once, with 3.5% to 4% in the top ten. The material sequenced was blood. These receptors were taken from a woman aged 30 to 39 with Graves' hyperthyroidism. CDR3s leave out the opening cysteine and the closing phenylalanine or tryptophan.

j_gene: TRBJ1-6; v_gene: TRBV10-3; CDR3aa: ATAPAGFASNSPLH
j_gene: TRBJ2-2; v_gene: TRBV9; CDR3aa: ASSPVPGELF
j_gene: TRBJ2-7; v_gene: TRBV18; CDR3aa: ASTTGVSYEQY
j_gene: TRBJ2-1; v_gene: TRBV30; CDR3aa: AWSTRLDHNEQF
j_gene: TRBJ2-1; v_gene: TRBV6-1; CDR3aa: ASSEFSGTYNEQF
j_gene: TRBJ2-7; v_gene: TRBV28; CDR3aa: ASRDPGQSSYEQY
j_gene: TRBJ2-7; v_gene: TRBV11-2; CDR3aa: ASSSGPALEQY
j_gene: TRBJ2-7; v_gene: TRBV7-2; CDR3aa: ASSLLNSGSLVAYEQY
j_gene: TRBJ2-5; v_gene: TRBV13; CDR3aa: ASSSTGIGTQY
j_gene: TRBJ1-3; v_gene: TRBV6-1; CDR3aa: ASNSMGPRNTIY
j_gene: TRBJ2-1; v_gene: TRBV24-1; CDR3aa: ATSHPSRVHEQF
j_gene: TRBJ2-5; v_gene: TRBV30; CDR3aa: AWRRRGDDETQY
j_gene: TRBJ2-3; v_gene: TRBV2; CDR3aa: ASSPDLGTDTQY
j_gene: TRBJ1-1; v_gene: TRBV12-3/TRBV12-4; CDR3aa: ASSLSVQGTEAF
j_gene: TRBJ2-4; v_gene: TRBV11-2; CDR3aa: ASSLRGKLAKNIQY
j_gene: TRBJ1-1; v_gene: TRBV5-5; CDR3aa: ASSSGHATEAF
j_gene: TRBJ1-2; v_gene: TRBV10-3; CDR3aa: AINTPGQGRGYT
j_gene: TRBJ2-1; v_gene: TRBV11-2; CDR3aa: ASSRDRVSYNEQF
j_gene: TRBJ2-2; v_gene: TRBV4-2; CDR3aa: ASSQELAVNAGELF
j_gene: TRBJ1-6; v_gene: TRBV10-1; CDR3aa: ASSGTGEISPLH
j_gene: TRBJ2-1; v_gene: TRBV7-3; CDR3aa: ASSPGQGENNEQF
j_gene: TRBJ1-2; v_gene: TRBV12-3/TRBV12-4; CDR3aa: ASRRGQFNYGYT
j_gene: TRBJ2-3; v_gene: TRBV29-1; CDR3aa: SVAGGSTDTQY
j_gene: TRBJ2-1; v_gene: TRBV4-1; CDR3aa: ASSQGTNNEQF
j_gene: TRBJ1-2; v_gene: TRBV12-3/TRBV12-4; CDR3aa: ASSLRSRQGGT
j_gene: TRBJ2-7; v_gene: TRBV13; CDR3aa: ASSPVLAGEQY
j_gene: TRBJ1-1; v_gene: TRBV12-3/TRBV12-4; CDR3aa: ASSSTGAKIEAF
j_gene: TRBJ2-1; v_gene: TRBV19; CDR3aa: ASSILSLRDEQF
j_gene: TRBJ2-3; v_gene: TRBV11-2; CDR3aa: ASSREPSTDTQY
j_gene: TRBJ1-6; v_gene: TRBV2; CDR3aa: ASSDDGTDNSPLH
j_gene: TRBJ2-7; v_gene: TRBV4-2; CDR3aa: ASSPGAGGYEQY
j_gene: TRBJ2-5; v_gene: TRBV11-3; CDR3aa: ASSSGPRETQY
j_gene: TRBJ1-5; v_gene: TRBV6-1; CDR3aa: ASSEANSGTNGH
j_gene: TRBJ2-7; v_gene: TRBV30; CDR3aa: AWALGGEQY
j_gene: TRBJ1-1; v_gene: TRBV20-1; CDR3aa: SAPTYLTGNTEAF
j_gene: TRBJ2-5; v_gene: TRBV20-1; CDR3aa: SAREGRAGLKKETQY
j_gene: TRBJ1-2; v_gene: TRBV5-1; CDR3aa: ASSHPGQGEGYT
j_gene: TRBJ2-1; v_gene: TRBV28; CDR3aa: AIFSPGSPEQF
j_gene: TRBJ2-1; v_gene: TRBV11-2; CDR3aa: ASSDPGLARQF
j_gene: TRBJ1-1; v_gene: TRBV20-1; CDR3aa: SAPTGRTNTEAF
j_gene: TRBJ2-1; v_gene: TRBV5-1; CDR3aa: ASSLGLANFNEQF
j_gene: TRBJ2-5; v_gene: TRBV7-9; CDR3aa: ASSRSQETQY
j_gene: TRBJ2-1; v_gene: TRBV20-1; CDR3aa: SASVRLAGGNEQF